These T cell receptor beta chains were read from a single sample in a study of blood T cell repertoires in COVID-19. The assay was immunoSEQ multiplex PCR, and TCRdb's table has in-frame clones only and misses some. The data contain hundreds of thousands of clones, 88% of them singletons. The sample taken for sequencing was peripheral blood. Receptors originate from a man older than 75 with acute or convalescent COVID-19. CDR3s include the opening cysteine and the closing phenylalanine or tryptophan. The order of the fields is V gene, J gene, clone size, D gene, CDR3 protein, CDR3 DNA. A D gene is named only where the DNA matches it firmly. The size entry is marked missing in some rows and otherwise reads once, few, many or a size class.

v_call: TRBV7-7
j_call: TRBJ2-6
clone_size: NA
d_call: TRBD1
cdr3_aa: CASSPRGQISGANVLTF
cdr3_nt: TGTGCTAGCAGCCCGAGGGGACAGATCTCTGGGGCCAACGTCCTGACTTTC

v_call: TRBV29-1
j_call: TRBJ2-7
clone_size: NA
d_call: NA
cdr3_aa: CSVEKGAGYEQYF
cdr3_nt: TGCAGCGTTGAAAAAGGGGCTGGGTACGAGCAGTACTTC

v_call: TRBV10-2
j_call: TRBJ1-1
clone_size: NA
d_call: NA
cdr3_aa: CASNLAIDTEAFF
cdr3_nt: TGCGCCAGCAATTTAGCTATCGACACTGAAGCTTTCTTT

v_call: TRBV3-1/TRBV3-2
j_call: TRBJ2-7
clone_size: NA
d_call: NA
cdr3_aa: CASSQVKSSYEQYF
cdr3_nt: TGTGCCAGCAGCCAAGTGAAGAGCTCCTACGAGCAGTACTTC

v_call: TRBV12-3/TRBV12-4
j_call: TRBJ1-1
clone_size: NA
d_call: NA
cdr3_aa: CASSFGFTEAFF
cdr3_nt: TGTGCCAGCAGTTTCGGGTTCACTGAAGCTTTCTTT

v_call: TRBV3-1/TRBV3-2
j_call: TRBJ2-5
clone_size: few
d_call: NA
cdr3_aa: CASSRRAGGETQYF
cdr3_nt: TGTGCCAGCAGCCGGAGGGCCGGGGGAGAGACCCAGTACTTC

v_call: TRBV28
j_call: TRBJ1-5
clone_size: NA
d_call: NA
cdr3_aa: CASTTSAGQGQPQHF
cdr3_nt: TGTGCCAGCACCACTTCTGCGGGTCAGGGGCAGCCCCAGCATTTT

v_call: TRBV28
j_call: TRBJ1-5
clone_size: NA
d_call: TRBD1
cdr3_aa: CASSLLTYTGAAYQPQHF
cdr3_nt: TGTGCCAGCAGTTTACTCACCTACACAGGGGCGGCTTATCAGCCCCAGCATTTT

v_call: TRBV5-1
j_call: TRBJ1-4
clone_size: once
d_call: TRBD1
cdr3_aa: CASSWTGNYEKLFF
cdr3_nt: TGCGCCAGCAGCTGGACAGGGAATTATGAAAAACTGTTTTTT

v_call: TRBV5-4
j_call: TRBJ2-1
clone_size: NA
d_call: TRBD2
cdr3_aa: CASSPPGLAGGWEQFF
cdr3_nt: TGTGCCAGCAGCCCGCCGGGACTAGCGGGGGGATGGGAGCAGTTCTTC

v_call: TRBV18
j_call: TRBJ1-2
clone_size: NA
d_call: NA
cdr3_aa: CASSPGGNYGYTF
cdr3_nt: TGTGCCAGCTCACCAGGGGGGAACTATGGCTACACCTTC

v_call: TRBV7-3
j_call: TRBJ1-2
clone_size: NA
d_call: NA
cdr3_aa: CASSDLRQGSNYGYTF
cdr3_nt: TGTGCCAGCAGCGACCTCAGGCAGGGGAGTAACTATGGCTACACCTTC

v_call: TRBV19
j_call: TRBJ2-7
clone_size: once
d_call: TRBD1
cdr3_aa: CTSGGQGTPYEQYF
cdr3_nt: TGTACCAGCGGTGGACAGGGGACTCCCTACGAGCAGTACTTC

v_call: TRBV19
j_call: TRBJ1-2
clone_size: NA
d_call: TRBD1
cdr3_aa: CASSRDREVGYGYTF
cdr3_nt: TGTGCCAGTAGTAGGGACAGGGAAGTCGGCTATGGCTACACCTTC

v_call: TRBV12-5
j_call: TRBJ1-1
clone_size: NA
d_call: NA
cdr3_aa: CASGLGNREAFF
cdr3_nt: TGTGCTAGTGGTTTGGGGAACAGGGAAGCTTTCTTT

v_call: TRBV9
j_call: TRBJ2-5
clone_size: NA
d_call: TRBD2
cdr3_aa: CASSAKGLAGGQETQYF
cdr3_nt: TGTGCCAGCAGCGCGAAGGGACTAGCGGGGGGGCAGGAGACCCAGTACTTC

v_call: TRBV28
j_call: TRBJ2-7
clone_size: NA
d_call: TRBD1
cdr3_aa: CARGGQGTYEQYF
cdr3_nt: TGTGCCAGGGGGGGACAGGGAACCTACGAGCAGTACTTC

v_call: TRBV5-4
j_call: TRBJ1-2
clone_size: NA
d_call: TRBD1
cdr3_aa: CASTDKDRGSYGYTF
cdr3_nt: TGTGCCAGCACCGACAAGGACAGGGGCTCGTATGGCTACACCTTC

v_call: TRBV24-1
j_call: TRBJ2-1
clone_size: NA
d_call: NA
cdr3_aa: CATSDYRGGSYNEQFF
cdr3_nt: TGTGCCACCAGTGATTACAGGGGGGGATCCTACAATGAGCAGTTCTTC

v_call: TRBV6-1
j_call: TRBJ2-7
clone_size: NA
d_call: NA
cdr3_aa: CASSEEASASSYEQYF
cdr3_nt: TGTGCCAGCAGTGAAGAGGCCAGCGCGAGCTCCTACGAGCAGTACTTC

v_call: TRBV28
j_call: TRBJ1-2
clone_size: NA
d_call: NA
cdr3_aa: CASSSLGGNYGYTF
cdr3_nt: TGTGCCAGCAGTTCCCTAGGGGGTAACTATGGCTACACCTTC

v_call: TRBV6-5
j_call: TRBJ2-2
clone_size: NA
d_call: NA
cdr3_aa: CASGGLNTGELFF
cdr3_nt: TGTGCCAGCGGCGGATTGAACACCGGGGAGCTGTTTTTT

v_call: TRBV4-2
j_call: TRBJ1-6
clone_size: NA
d_call: NA
cdr3_aa: CASSQDLRGSSSPLHF
cdr3_nt: TGTGCCAGCAGCCAAGATCTCCGAGGGAGTAGTTCACCCCTCCACTTT

v_call: TRBV9
j_call: TRBJ2-1
clone_size: NA
d_call: NA
cdr3_aa: CASSDPGRYNEQFF
cdr3_nt: TGTGCCAGCAGCGATCCGGGAAGGTACAATGAGCAGTTCTTC